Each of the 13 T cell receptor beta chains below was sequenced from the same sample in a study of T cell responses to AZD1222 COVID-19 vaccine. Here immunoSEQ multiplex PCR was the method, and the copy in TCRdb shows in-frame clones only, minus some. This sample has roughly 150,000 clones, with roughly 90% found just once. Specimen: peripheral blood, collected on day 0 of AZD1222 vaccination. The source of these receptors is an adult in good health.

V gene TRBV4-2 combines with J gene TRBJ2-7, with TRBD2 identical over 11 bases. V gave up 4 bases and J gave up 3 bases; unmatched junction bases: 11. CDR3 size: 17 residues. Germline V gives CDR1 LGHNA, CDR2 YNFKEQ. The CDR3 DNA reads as TGTGCCAGCAGCCCCAGGGAGACTAGCGGGATGGGCTACGAGCAGTACTTC. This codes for CASSPRETSGMGYEQYF.

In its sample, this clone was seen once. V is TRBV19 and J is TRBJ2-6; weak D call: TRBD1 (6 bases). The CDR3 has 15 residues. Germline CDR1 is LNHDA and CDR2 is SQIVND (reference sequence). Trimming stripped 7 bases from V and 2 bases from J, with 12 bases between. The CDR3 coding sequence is TGTGCCAGTACCTCGACAGGACCTGGGGCCAACGTCCTGACTTTC. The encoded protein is CASTSTGPGANVLTF.

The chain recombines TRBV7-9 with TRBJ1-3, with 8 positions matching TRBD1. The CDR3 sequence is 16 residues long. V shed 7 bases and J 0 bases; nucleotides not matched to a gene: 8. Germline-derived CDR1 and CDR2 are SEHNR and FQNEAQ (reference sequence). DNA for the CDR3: TGTGCCAGCACCCACCCAGGGGGCTACTCTGGAAACACCATATATTTT. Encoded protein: CASTHPGGYSGNTIYF.

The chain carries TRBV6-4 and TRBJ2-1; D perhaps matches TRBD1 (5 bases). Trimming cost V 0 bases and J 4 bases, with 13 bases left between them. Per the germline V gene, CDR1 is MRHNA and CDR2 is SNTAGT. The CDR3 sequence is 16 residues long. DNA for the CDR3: TGTGCCAGCAGTGACTCCGAGACAGCCTATTACAATGAGCAGTTCTTC. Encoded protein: CASSDSETAYYNEQFF.

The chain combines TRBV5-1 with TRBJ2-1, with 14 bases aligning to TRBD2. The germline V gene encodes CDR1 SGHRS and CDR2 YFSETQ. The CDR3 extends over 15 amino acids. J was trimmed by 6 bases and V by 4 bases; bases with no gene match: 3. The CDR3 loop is CASSMGLAGVNEQFF. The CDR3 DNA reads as TGCGCCAGCAGCATGGGACTAGCGGGGGTCAATGAGCAGTTCTTC.

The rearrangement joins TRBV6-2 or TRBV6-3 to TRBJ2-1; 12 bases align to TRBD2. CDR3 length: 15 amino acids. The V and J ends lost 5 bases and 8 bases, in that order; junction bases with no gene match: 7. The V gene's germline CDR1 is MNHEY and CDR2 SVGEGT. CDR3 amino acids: CASSRLTSGRDEQFF. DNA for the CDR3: TGTGCCAGCAGTCGCTTGACTAGCGGGAGAGATGAGCAGTTCTTC.

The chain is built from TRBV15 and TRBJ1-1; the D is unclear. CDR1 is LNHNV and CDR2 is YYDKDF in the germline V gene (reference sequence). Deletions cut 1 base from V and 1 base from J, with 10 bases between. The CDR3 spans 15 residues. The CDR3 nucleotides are TGTGCCACCAGCAGAGCCGAGTTACCGAACACTGAAGCTTTCTTT. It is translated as CATSRAELPNTEAFF.

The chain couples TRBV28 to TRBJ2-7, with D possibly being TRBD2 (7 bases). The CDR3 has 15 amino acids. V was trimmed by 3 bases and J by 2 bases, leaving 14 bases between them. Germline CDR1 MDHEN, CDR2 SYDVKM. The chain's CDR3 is CASSLGGAMTYEQYF. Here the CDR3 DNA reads TGTGCCAGCAGTTTGGGGGGGGCGATGACCTACGAGCAGTACTTC.

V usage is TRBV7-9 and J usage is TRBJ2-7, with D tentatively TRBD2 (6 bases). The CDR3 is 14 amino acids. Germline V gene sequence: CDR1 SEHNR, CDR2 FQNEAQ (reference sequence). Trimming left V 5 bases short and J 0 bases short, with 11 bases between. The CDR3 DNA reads TGTGCCAGCAGCCCCAGCGGGCACTCCTACGAGCAGTACTTC. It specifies CASSPSGHSYEQYF.

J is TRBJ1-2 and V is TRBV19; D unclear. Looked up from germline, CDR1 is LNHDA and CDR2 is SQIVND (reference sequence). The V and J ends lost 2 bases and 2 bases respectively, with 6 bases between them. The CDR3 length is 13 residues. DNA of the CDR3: TGTGCCAGTAGTATATTTTCCAACTATGGCTACACCTTC. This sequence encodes CASSIFSNYGYTF.

In nucleotides, the CDR3 is TGTGCCAGCAGCGTAGGACCGAACTTCTACGAGCAGTACTTC. This encodes CASSVGPNFYEQYF. The chain links TRBV7-8 to TRBJ2-7, with unresolved D. V gave up 5 bases and J gave up 3 bases, with 14 bases separating them. Germline V gene sequence: CDR1 SGHVS, CDR2 FQNEAQ. The CDR3 runs to 14 residues.

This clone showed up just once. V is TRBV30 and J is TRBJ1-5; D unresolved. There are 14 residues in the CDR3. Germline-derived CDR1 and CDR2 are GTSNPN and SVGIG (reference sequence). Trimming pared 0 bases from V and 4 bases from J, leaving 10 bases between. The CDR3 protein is CAWSVKQKNQPQHF. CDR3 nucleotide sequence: TGTGCCTGGAGTGTCAAACAGAAAAATCAGCCCCAGCATTTT.

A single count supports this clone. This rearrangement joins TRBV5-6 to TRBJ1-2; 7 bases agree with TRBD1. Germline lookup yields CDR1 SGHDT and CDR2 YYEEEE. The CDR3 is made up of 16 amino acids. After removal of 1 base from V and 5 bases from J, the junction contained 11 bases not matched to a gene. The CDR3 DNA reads TGTGCCAGCAGCTTGATTCCCCAGGGGGTGGGATATGGCTACACCTTC. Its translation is CASSLIPQGVGYGYTF.